One and the same sample provided the 24 T cell receptor beta chains below, sequenced in a study of response to subunit inactivated influenza vaccine. MiXCR, applied by TCRdb to the RT-PCR reads, yields one record per CDR3 protein. The sample has roughly 670,000 distinct CDR3 sequences; around 13% are singletons. The source material was PBMCs from blood, sampled 14 days before vaccination. These receptors were collected from a man aged 50 to 59 who received an inactivated influenza vaccine.

The rearrangement uses TRBV20-1 and TRBJ2-1; tentative D call: TRBD2 (5 bases). The CDR3 has 14 amino acids. Germline CDR1 reads DFQATT; CDR2 reads SNEGSKA (reference sequence). V gave up 5 bases and J gave up 5 bases, with 16 bases separating them. In DNA, the CDR3 is TGCAGTGCTGATGCTTTGTACGGGAACAATGAGCAGTTCTTC. Encoded protein: CSADALYGNNEQFF.

The table lists this clonotype with many counts. The gene calls are TRBV5-1 and TRBJ1-5; maybe TRBD1 (6 bases). The CDR3 runs 15 residues. Trimming removed 0 bases at V and 6 bases at J, with 13 bases between. CDR1 is SGHRS and CDR2 is YFSETQ in the germline V gene. CDR3 amino acids: CASSLDPGEAQPQHF. For the CDR3, the DNA is TGCGCCAGCAGCTTGGACCCAGGGGAGGCTCAGCCCCAGCATTTT.

This clonotype turned up a few times. The genes are TRBV2 and TRBJ1-5; 7 bases are a match to TRBD1. The CDR3 covers 13 residues. Trimming at V came to 6 bases and at J to 7 bases, leaving 6 bases not matched to a gene. Per germline, CDR1 SNHLY and CDR2 FYNNEI. The CDR3 DNA reads TGTGCCAGCAGCCAAGACAGGGCGCAGCCCCAGCATTTT. Translating gives CASSQDRAQPQHF.

The chain employs TRBV28 and TRBJ2-5, with 11 positions matching TRBD2. Germline values: CDR1 MDHEN, CDR2 SYDVKM. With 6 bases clipped from V and 5 bases from J, the junction kept 5 bases outside the gene matches. The CDR3 is 14 amino acids. In DNA, the CDR3 is TGTGCCAGCAGAGTAGCGGGAGGGCCGGAGACCCAGTACTTC. As protein: CASRVAGGPETQYF.

This clonotype has only a few counts. This sequence joins TRBV6-5 and TRBJ1-2; TRBD1 matches at 8 bases. With V trimmed by 4 bases and J by 4 bases, 11 bases remained unmatched. Germline CDR1 reads MNHEY; CDR2 reads SVGAGI. This CDR3 region has 16 residues. CDR3 in amino acids: CASSSLPGQASYGYTF. CDR3 DNA sequence: TGTGCCAGCAGTTCCCTCCCGGGACAGGCCAGCTATGGCTACACCTTC.

This clonotype was detected a few times. V is TRBV4-1 and J is TRBJ2-6; no clear D gene. The CDR3 consists of 20 residues. Germline V gene data show CDR1 as MGHRA and CDR2 as YSYEKL. V lost 2 bases and J 2 bases, leaving 22 bases between the germline ends. DNA of the CDR3: TGCGCCAGCAGCCAACCCACGACCGTTCAAGGGTCCGCTGGGGCCAACGTCCTGACTTTC. Its translation: CASSQPTTVQGSAGANVLTF.

This clonotype has more than one count but fewer than ten. CDR3 region: CSARESLKETQYF. In DNA form, the CDR3 reads TGCAGTGCTAGAGAATCCCTGAAAGAGACCCAGTACTTC. The rearrangement uses TRBV20-1 and TRBJ2-5; D is uncertain. The length of the CDR3 is 13 residues. V lost 0 bases and J lost 3, with 8 bases in between. CDR1 DFQATT and CDR2 SNEGSKA come from the germline V gene (reference sequence).

This clonotype was seen a few times. The V gene is TRBV4-3, the J gene TRBJ2-1; 10 bases agree with TRBD2. The CDR3 has 15 amino acids. Germline V gives CDR1 LGHNA, CDR2 YSLEER. Trimming cost V 0 bases and J 13 bases; bases outside gene matches: 9. The CDR3 coding sequence is TGCGCCAGCAGCCAAGATCTACGACTAGCGGGTGGCCAGTTCTTC. The encoded protein is CASSQDLRLAGGQFF.

This sequence joins TRBV9 and TRBJ2-4; TRBD2 aligns across 8 bases. Trimming at V came to 1 base and at J to 8 bases, leaving 5 bases not matched to a gene. Germline lookup yields CDR1 SGDLS and CDR2 YYNGEE. The CDR3 loop spans 14 amino acids. CDR3: CASSVSGLGDIQYF. In DNA form, the CDR3 reads TGTGCCAGCAGCGTATCGGGACTAGGGGACATTCAGTACTTC. The whole variable domain, remainder taken from reference TRBV9 and TRBJ2-4, is DSGVTQTPKHLITATGQRVTLRCSPRSGDLSVYWYQQSLDQGLQFLIQYYNGEERAKGNILERFSAQQFPDLHSELNLSSLELGDSALYFCASSVSGLGDIQYFGAGTRLSVL.

This clonotype turned up a few times. The rearrangement links TRBV20-1 to TRBJ2-7; 7 bases fit TRBD1. The germline V gene encodes CDR1 DFQATT and CDR2 SNEGSKA (reference sequence). Trimming cost V 6 bases and J 2 bases; bases outside gene matches: 7. The CDR3 length is 13 residues. CDR3 bases: TGCAGTGCGACTCCGGGACAGACCTACGAGCAGTACTTC. Encoded protein: CSATPGQTYEQYF.

The chain couples TRBV3-1 to TRBJ2-1, with D tentatively TRBD1 (6 bases). V gave up 2 bases and J gave up 12 bases, with 11 bases separating them. This CDR3 comprises 12 residues. The germline CDR1 and CDR2 sequences are LGHDT and YNNKEL (reference sequence). The CDR3 loop is CASSQQTGPQFF. The CDR3, as DNA: TGTGCCAGCAGCCAACAAACAGGGCCGCAGTTCTTC.

This clonotype has ten or more counts. This CDR3 is CASSGYMPSNEKLFF. CDR3 sequence (DNA): TGTGCCAGCAGTGGCTACATGCCGTCTAATGAAAAACTGTTTTTT. The gene calls are TRBV12-3 or TRBV12-4 and TRBJ1-4; D call uncertain. The CDR3 is 15 residues long. Trimming cost V 5 bases and J 3 bases, with 13 bases left between them.

The CDR3 loop reads CASSFRDESTEAFF. DNA for the CDR3: TGTGCCAGCAGTTTTAGGGATGAGAGCACTGAAGCTTTCTTT. This sequence joins TRBV28 and TRBJ1-1; D uncertain. The V and J ends lost 3 bases and 4 bases respectively, with 12 bases between them. Germline loops: CDR1 MDHEN, CDR2 SYDVKM. The CDR3 length is 14 residues.

In this sample, this clonotype turned up once. This chain uses TRBV4-1 with TRBJ1-2; D is possibly TRBD1 (5 bases). Per germline, CDR1 MGHRA and CDR2 YSYEKL. This CDR3 region has 17 residues. Trimming took 1 base from V and 8 from J, leaving 23 bases between them. The CDR3 DNA reads TGCGCCAGCAGCCAAGCGATACCCCCCCTCGGGGCTCGGGGCTACACCTTC. It is translated as CASSQAIPPLGARGYTF.

This clonotype was observed once. The chain recombines TRBV2 with TRBJ2-4, with no clear D. The CDR3 totals 11 residues. Trimming removed 2 bases at V and 8 bases at J, with 4 bases between. Germline V gene data show CDR1 as SNHLY and CDR2 as FYNNEI. CDR3 in amino acids: CASSEMHIQYF. The DNA of the CDR3 is TGTGCCAGCAGTGAAATGCACATTCAGTACTTC.

The chain is built from TRBV7-2 and TRBJ2-7, with TRBD1 matching over 7 bases. Germline CDR1 and CDR2: SGHTA and FQGNSA. The CDR3 covers 15 residues. V lost 5 bases and J lost 4; bases outside the gene matches: 11. The CDR3: CASSRARTGTYEQYF. The CDR3 DNA sequence: TGTGCCAGCAGCCGCGCCCGGACAGGAACTTACGAGCAGTACTTC. The whole variable domain, filled in from reference TRBV7-2 and TRBJ2-7, reads GAGVSQSPSNKVTEKGKDVELRCDPISGHTALYWYRQSLGQGLEFLIYFQGNSAPDKSGLPSDRFSAERTGGSVSTLTIQRTQQEDSAVYLCASSRARTGTYEQYFGPGTRLTVT.

The chain combines TRBV20-1 with TRBJ2-7; 10 bases map to TRBD1. CDR3 length: 15 residues. V was clipped by 1 base and J by 5 bases; unmatched bases: 8. Germline CDR1 and CDR2: DFQATT and SNEGSKA (reference sequence). CDR3 in DNA: TGCAGTGCTAGAGGGCTGAGGGACAGGGGAGACGAGCAGTACTTC. Translating gives CSARGLRDRGDEQYF.

The CDR3 DNA is TGCAGTGCGGGGGACTCCTACGAGCAGTACTTC. Translating it yields CSAGDSYEQYF. The V and J genes are TRBV20-1 and TRBJ2-7; D might be TRBD1 or TRBD2, each matching 5 bases. Trimming shortened V by 6 bases and J by 0 bases, and 6 bases separated the two germline ends. The CDR3 extends over 11 amino acids. Germline CDR1 reads DFQATT; CDR2 reads SNEGSKA (reference sequence).

This clonotype was detected ten times or more. The genes are TRBV29-1 and TRBJ2-3, with 7 bases that match TRBD2. This CDR3 comprises 15 residues. In germline, CDR1 is SQVTM, CDR2 ANQGSEA. The J segment lost 4 bases and the V segment lost 3 bases, leaving 10 bases of the junction unmatched. The CDR3 DNA reads TGCAGCGTTGATAGTCTAGCGGCGTCAGCAGATACGCAGTATTTT. It is translated as CSVDSLAASADTQYF.

This chain connects TRBV19 to TRBJ1-5; TRBD1 is a possible D gene (6 bases). The CDR3 has 14 residues. Looked up from germline, CDR1 is LNHDA and CDR2 is SQIVND (reference sequence). The V and J ends lost 5 bases and 6 bases respectively, with 14 bases between them. The CDR3 nucleotides are TGTGCCAGTAGTGACAGGTCGGATGTTCAGCCCCAGCATTTT. Translated: CASSDRSDVQPQHF.

J is TRBJ2-5 and V is TRBV6-1; 7 bases map to TRBD1. CDR1 MNHNS and CDR2 SASEGT come from the germline V gene. This CDR3 is built from 15 residues. The junction had 9 bases not matched to a gene; V was cut back by 5 bases and J by 3 bases. The CDR3 nucleotides are TGTGCCAGCAGTCCGGCCGACAGGGAAAAAGAGACCCAGTACTTC. Its protein product is CASSPADREKETQYF.

This clonotype was counted between two and nine times. The genes are TRBV9 and TRBJ2-5; D is perhaps TRBD1 (5 bases). CDR1 and CDR2 from the germline V gene are SGDLS and YYNGEE. The CDR3 consists of 16 residues. The V end was cut by 4 bases, the J end by 5 bases, with 21 bases between. CDR3 coding DNA: TGTGCCAGCAGCTCTCGCCCGGACACGGGCTGGGAGACCCAGTACTTC. The encoded protein is CASSSRPDTGWETQYF. Variable domain in full (rest from reference TRBV9 and TRBJ2-5): DSGVTQTPKHLITATGQRVTLRCSPRSGDLSVYWYQQSLDQGLQFLIQYYNGEERAKGNILERFSAQQFPDLHSELNLSSLELGDSALYFCASSSRPDTGWETQYFGPGTRLLVL.

This clonotype was found a few times. This CDR3 is CASSQGNLGNEQYF. CDR3 coding DNA: TGCGCCAGCAGCCAAGGGAATCTGGGGAACGAGCAGTACTTC. This rearrangement joins TRBV4-1 to TRBJ2-7, with D unresolved. CDR1 MGHRA and CDR2 YSYEKL come from the germline V gene. Trimming took off 1 base at V and 5 bases at J, with 12 bases between the two ends. This CDR3 is built from 14 residues.

This clonotype showed up just a few times. The chain joins TRBV18 to TRBJ2-3, with D hard to call. Germline CDR1 and CDR2: KGHSH and LQKENI. Trimming removed 3 bases from V and 0 bases from J, with 10 bases in between. The CDR3 contains 15 residues. DNA for the CDR3: TGTGCCAGCTCACCCGTCCTGGACAGCACAGATACGCAGTATTTT. Protein product: CASSPVLDSTDTQYF.